This TCR beta chain came from a study of response to subunit inactivated influenza vaccine. General study findings and limits: A suggestion made by the authors is that each seasonal influenza vaccination recruits few new T cells.

Trimming stripped 3 bases from V and 3 bases from J, with 9 bases between. CDR1 is LNHDA and CDR2 is SQIVND in the germline V gene (reference sequence). This CDR3 spans 14 amino acids. This clonotype was counted between two and nine times. No antigen is known for it. Each CDR3 protein gets one entry after TCRdb re-called the RT-PCR reads with MiXCR. The repertoire holds about 830,000 distinct CDR3 sequences, with 18% as singletons. The clonotype was recovered from a man aged 45 to 65 who received an inactivated influenza vaccine. The gene calls are TRBV19 and TRBJ1-5; D ambiguous. The starting material was PBMCs from blood, obtained roughly 5 days after vaccination. The CDR3 region has the DNA TGTGCCAGTAGTATCTACAGACCCAATCAGCCCCAGCATTTT. Protein: CASSIYRPNQPQHF.